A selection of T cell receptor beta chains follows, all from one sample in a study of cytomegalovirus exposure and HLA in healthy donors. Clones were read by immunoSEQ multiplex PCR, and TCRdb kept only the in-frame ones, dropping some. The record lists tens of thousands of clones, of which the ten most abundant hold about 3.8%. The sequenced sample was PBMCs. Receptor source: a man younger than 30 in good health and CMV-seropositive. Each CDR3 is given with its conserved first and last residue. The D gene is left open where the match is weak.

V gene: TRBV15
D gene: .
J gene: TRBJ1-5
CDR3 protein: CATSRDVQVGNQPQHF
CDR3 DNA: TGTGCCACCAGCAGAGATGTACAGGTGGGCAATCAGCCCCAGCATTTT

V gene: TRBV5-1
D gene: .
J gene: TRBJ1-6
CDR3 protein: CASSSAGVESPLHF
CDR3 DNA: TGCGCCAGCAGCTCAGCCGGGGTAGAATCACCCCTCCACTTT

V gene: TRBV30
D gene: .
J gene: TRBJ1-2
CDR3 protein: CAWSIVKGADGYTF
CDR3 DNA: TGTGCCTGGAGTATCGTAAAAGGGGCGGATGGCTACACCTTC

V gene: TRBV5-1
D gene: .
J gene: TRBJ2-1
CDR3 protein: CASSLPGNEQFF
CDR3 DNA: TGCGCCAGCAGCTTGCCAGGGAATGAGCAGTTCTTC

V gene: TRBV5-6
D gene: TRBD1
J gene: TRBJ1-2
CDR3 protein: CASSAGAQDRGLYGYTF
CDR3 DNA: TGTGCCAGCAGCGCGGGCGCCCAAGACAGGGGTCTATATGGCTACACCTTC

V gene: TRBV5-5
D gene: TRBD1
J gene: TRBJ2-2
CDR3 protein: CASKRTGNTGELFF
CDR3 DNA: TGTGCCAGCAAAAGGACAGGAAACACCGGGGAGCTGTTTTTT

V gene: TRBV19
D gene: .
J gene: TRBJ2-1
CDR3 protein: CASSLRYGGNEQFF
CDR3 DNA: TGTGCCAGTAGTCTGCGTTATGGTGGCAATGAGCAGTTCTTC

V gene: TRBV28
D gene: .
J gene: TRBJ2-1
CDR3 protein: CASTETSKGNEQFF
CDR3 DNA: TGTGCCAGCACCGAGACTAGTAAAGGGAATGAGCAGTTCTTC

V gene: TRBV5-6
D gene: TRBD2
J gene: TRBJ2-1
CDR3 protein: CASSPNLAGFINEQFF
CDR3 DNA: TGTGCCAGCAGTCCTAATCTAGCGGGGTTTATCAATGAGCAGTTCTTC

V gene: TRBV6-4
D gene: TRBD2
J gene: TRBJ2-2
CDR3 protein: CASSTAGGPGELFF
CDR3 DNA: TGTGCCAGCTCTACGGCGGGAGGGCCCGGGGAGCTGTTTTTT

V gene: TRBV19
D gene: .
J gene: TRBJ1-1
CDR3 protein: CASSTGRTEAFF
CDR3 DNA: TGTGCCAGTAGTACAGGGCGGACTGAAGCTTTCTTT

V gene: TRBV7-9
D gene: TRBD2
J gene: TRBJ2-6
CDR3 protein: CASSLATSGSGANVLTF
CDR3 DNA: TGTGCCAGCAGCTTAGCGACTAGCGGCTCTGGGGCCAACGTCCTGACTTTC

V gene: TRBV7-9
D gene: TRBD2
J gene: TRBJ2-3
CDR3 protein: CASSQAGVGTDTQYF
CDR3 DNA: TGTGCCAGCAGCCAAGCGGGAGTTGGCACAGATACGCAGTATTTT

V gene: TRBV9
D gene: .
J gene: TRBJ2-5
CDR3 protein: CASSAGDRPLETQYF
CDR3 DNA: TGTGCCAGCAGCGCGGGGGACCGGCCGTTAGAGACCCAGTACTTC

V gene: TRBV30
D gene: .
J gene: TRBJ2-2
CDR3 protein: CAWSATGTRGELFF
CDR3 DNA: TGTGCCTGGAGTGCCACAGGGACGCGGGGGGAGCTGTTTTTT

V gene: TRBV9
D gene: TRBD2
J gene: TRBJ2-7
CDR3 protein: CASSVEGTSIDEQYF
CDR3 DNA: TGTGCCAGCAGCGTAGAAGGGACTAGTATCGACGAGCAGTACTTC

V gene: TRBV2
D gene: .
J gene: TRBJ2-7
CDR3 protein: CASSAGYNEQYF
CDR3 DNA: TGTGCCAGCAGTGCCGGGTACAACGAGCAGTACTTC

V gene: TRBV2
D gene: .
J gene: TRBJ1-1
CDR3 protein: CASSQQENTEAFF
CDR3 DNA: TGTGCCAGCAGTCAACAGGAAAACACTGAAGCTTTCTTT

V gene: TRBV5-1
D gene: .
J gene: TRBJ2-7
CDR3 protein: CASSLAGGAEQYF
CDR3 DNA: TGCGCCAGCAGCTTGGCCGGAGGGGCCGAGCAGTACTTC

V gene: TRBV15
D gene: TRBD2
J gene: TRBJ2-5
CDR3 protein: CATASGLYQETQYF
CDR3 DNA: TGTGCCACGGCTAGCGGCTTGTACCAAGAGACCCAGTACTTC

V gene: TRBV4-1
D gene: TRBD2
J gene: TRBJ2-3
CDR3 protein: CASSRTSGRTDTQYF
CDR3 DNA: TGCGCCAGCAGCCGGACTAGCGGGAGGACAGATACGCAGTATTTT

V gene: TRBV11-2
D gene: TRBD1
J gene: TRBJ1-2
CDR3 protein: CASSVPRWGQGWGYTF
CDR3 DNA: TGTGCCAGCAGCGTCCCACGGTGGGGACAGGGATGGGGCTACACCTTC

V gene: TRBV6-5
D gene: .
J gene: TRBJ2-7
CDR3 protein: CASKRQAAYEQYF
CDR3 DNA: TGTGCCAGCAAGAGACAGGCGGCCTACGAGCAGTACTTC

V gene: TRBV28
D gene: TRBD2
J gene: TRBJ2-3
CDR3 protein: CASSSPRLAGATSTDTQYF
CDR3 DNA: TGTGCCAGCAGTTCCCCCCGACTAGCGGGGGCGACTAGCACAGATACGCAGTATTTT

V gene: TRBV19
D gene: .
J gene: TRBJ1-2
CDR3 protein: CASSTTTVNYGYTF
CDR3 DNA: TGTGCCAGTAGTACCACGACTGTTAACTATGGCTACACCTTC

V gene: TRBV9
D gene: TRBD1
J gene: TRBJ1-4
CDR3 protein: CASSQGGVRDEKLFF
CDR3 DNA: TGTGCCAGCAGCCAGGGGGGAGTACGAGATGAAAAACTGTTTTTT

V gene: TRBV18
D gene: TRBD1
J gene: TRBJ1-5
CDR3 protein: CASSLRTGGGQPQHF
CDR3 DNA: TGTGCCAGCTCACTACGGACAGGGGGCGGTCAGCCCCAGCATTTT

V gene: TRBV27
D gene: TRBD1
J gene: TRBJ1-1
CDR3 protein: CASSPWTGPGNTEAFF
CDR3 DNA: TGTGCCAGCAGCCCTTGGACAGGCCCAGGGAACACTGAAGCTTTCTTT

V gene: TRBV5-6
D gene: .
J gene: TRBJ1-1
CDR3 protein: CASSLTGSMREAFF
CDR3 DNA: TGTGCCAGCAGCTTGACAGGGTCAATGAGGGAAGCTTTCTTT

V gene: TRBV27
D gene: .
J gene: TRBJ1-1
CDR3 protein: CASSLRGEAFF
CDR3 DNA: TGTGCCAGCAGTTTACGCGGTGAAGCTTTCTTT

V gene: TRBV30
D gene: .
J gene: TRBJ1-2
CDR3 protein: CARRRGSYGYTF
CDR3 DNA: TGTGCCCGTCGTAGGGGATCCTATGGCTACACCTTC

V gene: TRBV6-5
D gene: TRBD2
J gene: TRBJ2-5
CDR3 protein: CASSNSGTRETQYF
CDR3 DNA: TGTGCCAGCAGTAACTCCGGGACTAGAGAGACCCAGTACTTC

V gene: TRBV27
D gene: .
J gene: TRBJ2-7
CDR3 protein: CASSYLGGYEQYF
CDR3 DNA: TGTGCCAGCAGTTACCTAGGGGGTTACGAGCAGTACTTC

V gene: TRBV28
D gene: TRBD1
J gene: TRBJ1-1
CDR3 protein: CASRWGQGARGNTEAFF
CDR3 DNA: TGTGCCAGCAGATGGGGACAGGGGGCGCGAGGGAACACTGAAGCTTTCTTT

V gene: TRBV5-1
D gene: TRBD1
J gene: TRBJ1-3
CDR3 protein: CASSSIGTGPGNTIYF
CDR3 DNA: TGCGCCAGCAGCTCCATCGGGACAGGACCTGGAAACACCATATATTTT

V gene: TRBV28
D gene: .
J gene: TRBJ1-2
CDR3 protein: CASSLVQGNYGYTF
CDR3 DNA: TGTGCCAGCAGTTTGGTTCAGGGGAACTATGGCTACACCTTC

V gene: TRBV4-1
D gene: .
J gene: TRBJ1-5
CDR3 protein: CASSQVDIANHQPQHF
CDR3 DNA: TGCGCCAGCAGCCAAGTGGACATTGCGAACCATCAGCCCCAGCATTTT

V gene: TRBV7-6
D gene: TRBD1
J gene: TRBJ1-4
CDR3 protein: CASSPRQGANVEKLFF
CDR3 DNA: TGTGCCAGCAGCCCGCGACAGGGGGCGAACGTCGAAAAACTGTTTTTT

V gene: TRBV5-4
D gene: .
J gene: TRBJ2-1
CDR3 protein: CASSLDFPSSYNEQFF
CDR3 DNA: TGTGCCAGCAGCTTGGACTTCCCGAGCTCCTACAATGAGCAGTTCTTC

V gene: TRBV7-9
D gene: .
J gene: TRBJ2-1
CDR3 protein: CASSPGLPSYNEQFF
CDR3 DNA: TGTGCCAGCAGCCCCGGACTCCCCTCCTACAATGAGCAGTTCTTC

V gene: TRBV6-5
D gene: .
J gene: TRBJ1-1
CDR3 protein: CASSSTTRKRGAFF
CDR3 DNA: TGTGCCAGCAGTTCGACTACCCGCAAAAGGGGGGCTTTCTTT

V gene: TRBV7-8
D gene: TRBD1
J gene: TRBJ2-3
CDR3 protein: CASSPRQGSSTDTQYF
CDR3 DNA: TGTGCCAGCAGCCCTCGACAGGGGTCAAGCACAGATACGCAGTATTTT

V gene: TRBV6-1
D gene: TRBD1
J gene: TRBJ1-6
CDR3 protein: CASSARQGANSPLHF
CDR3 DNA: TGTGCCAGCAGTGCTAGACAGGGGGCGAATTCACCCCTCCACTTT

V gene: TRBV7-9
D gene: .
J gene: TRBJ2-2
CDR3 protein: CASTEVGRENTGELFF
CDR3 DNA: TGTGCCAGCACTGAAGTGGGCAGGGAGAACACCGGGGAGCTGTTTTTT

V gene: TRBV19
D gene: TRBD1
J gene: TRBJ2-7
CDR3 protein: CASSGGQGSYEQYF
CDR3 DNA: TGTGCCAGTAGCGGAGGACAGGGCTCCTACGAGCAGTACTTC

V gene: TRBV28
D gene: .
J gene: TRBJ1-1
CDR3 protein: CASRSGGSVWAFF
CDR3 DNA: TGTGCCAGCAGGTCGGGGGGGTCGGTTTGGGCTTTCTTT

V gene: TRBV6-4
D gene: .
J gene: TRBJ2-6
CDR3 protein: CASSDSVQAGANVLTF
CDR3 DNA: TGTGCCAGCAGTGACTCGGTTCAGGCTGGGGCCAACGTCCTGACTTTC

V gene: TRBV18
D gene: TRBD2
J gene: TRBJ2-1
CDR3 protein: CASSPAGAYNGQFF
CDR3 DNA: TGTGCCAGCTCGCCAGCGGGGGCCTACAATGGGCAGTTCTTC

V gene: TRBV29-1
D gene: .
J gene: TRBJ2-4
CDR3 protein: CSASRDTTSYF
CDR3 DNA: TGCAGCGCGTCCCGGGACACAACATCGTACTTC

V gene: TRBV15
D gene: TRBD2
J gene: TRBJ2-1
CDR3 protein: CATSLTSGSNEQFF
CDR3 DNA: TGTGCCACCAGTTTGACTAGCGGGAGCAATGAGCAGTTCTTC

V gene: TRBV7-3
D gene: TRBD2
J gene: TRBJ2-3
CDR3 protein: CASSLGVAGHTDTQYF
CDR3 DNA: TGTGCCAGCAGCCTCGGGGTAGCGGGGCACACAGATACGCAGTATTTT

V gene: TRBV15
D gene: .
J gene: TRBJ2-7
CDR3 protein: CATSREYRASYEQYF
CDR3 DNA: TGTGCCACCAGCAGAGAGTACAGAGCTTCCTACGAGCAGTACTTC

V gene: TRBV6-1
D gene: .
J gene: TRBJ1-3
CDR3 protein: CASSIDRSEGNTIYF
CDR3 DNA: TGTGCCAGCAGCATTGACAGGTCGGAGGGAAACACCATATATTTT

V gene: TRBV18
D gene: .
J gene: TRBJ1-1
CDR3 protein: CASSRSPDRLNTEAFF
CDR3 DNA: TGTGCCAGCTCACGAAGCCCGGACAGACTGAACACTGAAGCTTTCTTT